This T cell receptor beta chain appears in the sequencing data of a study of cytomegalovirus exposure and HLA in healthy donors. Regarding the study as a whole: CMV serostatus was the sole immune exposure information available.

The CDR3 consists of 15 residues. V was pared by 2 bases and J by 0 bases, with 11 bases between. Germline V gene data show CDR1 as MDHEN and CDR2 as SYDVKM. PCR amplification relied on 60 Vbeta primers (plus 13 Jbeta primers). Produced via immunoSEQ multiplex PCR; TCRdb's table is partial and in-frame only. The top ten clones hold 2.7% of a sample with almost 95,000 clones, 55% to 75% of them seen once. Points on this clone: Its antigen is still unknown.

At collection, donors were nominally healthy, but unrecorded immune exposures were probable. J is TRBJ2-7 and V is TRBV28; the D is unclear. The sequence derives from a man in his fifties or sixties in good health and CMV-seronegative. Sample: PBMCs. This chain's CDR3 is CASSLRTAGSYEQYF. The CDR3 nucleotides are TGTGCCAGCAGTTTACGTACAGCAGGCTCCTACGAGCAGTACTTC.